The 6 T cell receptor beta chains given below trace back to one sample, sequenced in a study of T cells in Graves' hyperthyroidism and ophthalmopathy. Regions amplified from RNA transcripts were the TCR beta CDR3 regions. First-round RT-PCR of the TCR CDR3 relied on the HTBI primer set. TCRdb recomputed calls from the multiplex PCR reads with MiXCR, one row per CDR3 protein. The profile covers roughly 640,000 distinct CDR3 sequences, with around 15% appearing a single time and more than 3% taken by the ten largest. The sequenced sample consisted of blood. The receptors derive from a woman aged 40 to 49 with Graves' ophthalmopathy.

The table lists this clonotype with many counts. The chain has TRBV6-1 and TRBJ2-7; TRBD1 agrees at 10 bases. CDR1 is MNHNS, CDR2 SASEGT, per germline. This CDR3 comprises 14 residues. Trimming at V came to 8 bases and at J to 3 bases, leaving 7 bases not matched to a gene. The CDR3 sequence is CASGGDRGVYEQYF. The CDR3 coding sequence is TGTGCCAGCGGTGGGGACAGGGGAGTCTACGAGCAGTACTTC.

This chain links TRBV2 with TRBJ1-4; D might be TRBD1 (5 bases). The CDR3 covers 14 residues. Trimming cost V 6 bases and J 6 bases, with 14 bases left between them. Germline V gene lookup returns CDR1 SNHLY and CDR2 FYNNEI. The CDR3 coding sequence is TGTGCCAGCAGCCTTACAGGACCGCATGAAAAACTGTTTTTT. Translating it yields CASSLTGPHEKLFF.

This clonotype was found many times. The CDR3 DNA reads as TGTGCCAGCAGCGAGGGACAGGTCTACGAGCAGTACTTC. Translating gives CASSEGQVYEQYF. This rearrangement joins TRBV7-9 to TRBJ2-7; TRBD1 matches 8 bases. Germline CDR1 SEHNR, CDR2 FQNEAQ (reference sequence). J gave up 3 bases and V 5 bases, and 3 bases lay outside the gene matches. The length of the CDR3 is 13 residues. The variable domain in full, completed from reference TRBV7-9 and TRBJ2-7, reads DTGVSQNPRHKITKRGQNVTFRCDPISEHNRLYWYRQTLGQGPEFLTYFQNEAQLEKSRLLSDRFSAERPKGSFSTLEIQRTEQGDSAMYLCASSEGQVYEQYFGPGTRLTVT.

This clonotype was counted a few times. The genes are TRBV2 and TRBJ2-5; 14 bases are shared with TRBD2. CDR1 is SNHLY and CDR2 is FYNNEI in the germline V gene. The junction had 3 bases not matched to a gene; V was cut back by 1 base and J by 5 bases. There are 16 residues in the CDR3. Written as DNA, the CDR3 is TGTGCCAGCAGTGAAGGACTAGCGGGGGGGCCGGAGACCCAGTACTTC. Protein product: CASSEGLAGGPETQYF.

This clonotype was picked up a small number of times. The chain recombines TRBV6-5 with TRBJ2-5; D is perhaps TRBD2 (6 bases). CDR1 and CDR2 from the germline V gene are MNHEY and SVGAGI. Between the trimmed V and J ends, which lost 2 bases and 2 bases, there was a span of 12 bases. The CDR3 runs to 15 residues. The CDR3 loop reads CASSYLSGTQETQYF. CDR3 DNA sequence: TGTGCCAGCAGTTACCTGTCCGGGACTCAAGAGACCCAGTACTTC.

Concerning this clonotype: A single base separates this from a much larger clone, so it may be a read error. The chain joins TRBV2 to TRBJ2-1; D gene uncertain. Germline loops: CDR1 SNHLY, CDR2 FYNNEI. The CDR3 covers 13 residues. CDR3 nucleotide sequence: TGTGCCAGCAGATCATTAAGGCACAATGAGCAGCTCTTC. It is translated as CASRSLRHNEQLF.